This T cell receptor (beta chain) was identified in a study of blood T cell repertoires in COVID-19. Study information: T cells, B-cell-depleted T cells, or PBMCs provided the cDNA or gDNA that served as material.

Authors' data handling: Nucleated cell number was recorded as an estimate derived from reference gene primer amplification. Method: immunoSEQ multiplex PCR; TCRdb's copy keeps in-frame clones and lacks some. V, J and clone size reflect that table, while D and trimming were determined from the DNA. The sample includes 250,000 to 300,000 clones, approximately 91% of them seen just once. V lost 1 base to trimming and J lost 0 bases, with 7 bases between them. CDR1 and CDR2 (germline): SGHNT, YENEEA. This CDR3 comprises 14 residues. The J gene is TRBJ2-7, the V gene TRBV11-3; maybe TRBD1 (5 bases). The origin of this receptor is a woman aged 55 to 70 with acute or convalescent COVID-19. Sequencing was carried out using peripheral blood. As DNA, the CDR3 is TGTGCCAGCAGCTTAGCAGACAGCTCCTACGAGCAGTACTTC. Protein: CASSLADSSYEQYF.